The 30 T cell receptor beta chains given below trace back to one sample, sequenced in a study of beta chain features in type 1 diabetes. Points from the study as a whole: In every one of the four CD4+ subsets, TCRB CDR3s were moderately but significantly shorter in Type 1 diabetes patients.

Their cognate antigens are unknown. Of the isolated RNA, all was reverse transcribed, and so the sequenced material was expressed TCRB transcripts. This table comes from immunoSEQ multiplex PCR, and its TCRdb copy is limited to in-frame clones, with some not included. The sample lists a few hundred thousand clones; roughly 14% were seen once. Sample: naive CD4+ T cells from blood. The receptors come from a man in his thirties or forties with type 1 diabetes.

The table lists this clone with a few counts. The chain uses TRBV28 and TRBJ2-1, with TRBD2 identical over 10 bases. The CDR3 runs 18 residues. Unmatched junction bases numbered 12, after V lost 3 bases and J lost 4 bases. Germline CDR1 and CDR2: MDHEN and SYDVKM. For the CDR3, the DNA is TGTGCCAGCAGTTTTGGTAGCCTAGCGGGAGAAAGGTACAATGAGCAGTTCTTC. This sequence encodes CASSFGSLAGERYNEQFF.

Notes on this clone: The junction departs from germline at one end; a sequencing error may be responsible. The chain links TRBV11-2 to TRBJ2-3; tentatively, D is TRBD2 (7 bases). The germline V gene encodes CDR1 SGHAT and CDR2 FQNNGV. CDR3 length: 13 residues. Written as DNA, the CDR3 is TGTGCCAGCAGCCCCCTGGGCGGGGGCCGGGGTGCTTTT. Translated, it gives CASSPLGGGRGAF.

The rearrangement joins TRBV5-1 to TRBJ2-2; 7 nucleotides agree with TRBD1. The CDR3 runs to 17 residues. Germline V gene data show CDR1 as SGHRS and CDR2 as YFSETQ. The V segment lost 3 bases and the J segment 4 bases; nucleotides outside the gene matches: 12. The CDR3 protein is CASSSTATGSVTGELFF. Written as DNA, the CDR3 is TGCGCCAGCAGCTCTACGGCGACAGGGTCGGTCACCGGGGAGCTGTTTTTT.

This clone was counted only a few times. The chain is built from TRBV6-1 and TRBJ2-7; 8 bases line up with TRBD2. V gave up 3 bases and J gave up 6 bases; unmatched junction bases: 4. The CDR3 is 13 residues long. Looked up from germline, CDR1 is MNHNS and CDR2 is SASEGT. The CDR3 DNA reads TGTGCCAGCAGTGACGGGGGGGCCATCGAGCAGTACTTC. Its translation: CASSDGGAIEQYF.

There are a few counts of this clone. The rearrangement joins TRBV5-1 to TRBJ1-6; unclear D gene. CDR3 length: 16 residues. Trimming removed 5 bases at V and 5 bases at J, with 17 bases between. Germline loops: CDR1 SGHRS, CDR2 YFSETQ. CDR3 in DNA: TGCGCCAGCAGATCCGCCGGGTTTTCTAATAATTCACCCCTCCACTTT. This translates into CASRSAGFSNNSPLHF.

J is TRBJ2-5 and V is TRBV5-1; perhaps TRBD2 as D (5 bases). The CDR3 loop spans 15 amino acids. CDR1 and CDR2 (germline): SGHRS, YFSETQ. Trimming left V 2 bases short and J 4 bases short, with 15 bases between. The CDR3 loop reads CASSFWPIGGETQYF. The CDR3 DNA sequence: TGCGCCAGCAGCTTCTGGCCCATAGGAGGAGAGACCCAGTACTTC. Complete variable domain (other parts from reference TRBV5-1 and TRBJ2-5): KAGVTQTPRYLIKTRGQQVTLSCSPISGHRSVSWYQQTPGQGLQFLFEYFSETQRNKGNFPGRFSGRQFSNSRSEMNVSTLELGDSALYLCASSFWPIGGETQYFGPGTRLLVL.

A few counts support this clone. This rearrangement joins TRBV9 to TRBJ2-3; 7 nucleotides match TRBD2. V trimming: 1 base; J trimming: 2 bases; junction bases outside the gene matches: 7. In germline, CDR1 is SGDLS, CDR2 YYNGEE. This CDR3 contains 16 residues. CDR3 coding DNA: TGTGCCAGCAGCGTATCACCTAGCGGAACCACAGATACGCAGTATTTT. Translated, it gives CASSVSPSGTTDTQYF.

This clone was counted a few times. The rearrangement uses TRBV5-1 and TRBJ2-3, with D unresolved. Looked up from germline, CDR1 is SGHRS and CDR2 is YFSETQ. The CDR3 contains 11 residues. The V and J ends lost 3 bases and 4 bases respectively, with 3 bases between them. This CDR3 reads CASSSADTQYF. The CDR3 bases are TGCGCCAGCAGCTCAGCAGATACGCAGTATTTT.

This clone was seen more than once but under ten times. This chain uses TRBV2 with TRBJ2-1; 7 positions agree with TRBD2. Germline trimming cut 8 bases from V and 4 bases from J; bases unmatched to any gene: 5. The CDR3 covers 13 residues. Germline V gene data show CDR1 as SNHLY and CDR2 as FYNNEI. This CDR3 reads CASGRERYNEQFF. The DNA for the CDR3 is TGTGCCAGCGGGCGGGAGAGGTACAATGAGCAGTTCTTC. Full variable domain (outside the CDR3, taken from reference TRBV2 and TRBJ2-1): EPEVTQTPSHQVTQMGQEVILRCVPISNHLYFYWYRQILGQKVEFLVSFYNNEISEKSEIFDDQFSVERPDGSNFTLKIRSTKLEDSAMYFCASGRERYNEQFFGPGTRLTVL.

CDR3 in amino acids: CASSSPPRDSSSSYEQYF. The CDR3 DNA follows: TGTGCCAGCAGCTCCCCGCCTCGTGACAGTTCTAGCTCCTACGAGCAGTACTTC. The genes are TRBV11-2 and TRBJ2-7, with a tentative D call TRBD1 (5 bases). The CDR3 runs to 18 residues. CDR1 and CDR2 from the germline V gene are SGHAT and FQNNGV. V was clipped by 4 bases and J by 0 bases, with 22 bases between them.

The rearrangement joins TRBV5-6 to TRBJ2-2, with D maybe TRBD1 (6 bases). Germline-derived CDR1 and CDR2 are SGHDT and YYEEEE. The CDR3 extends over 16 amino acids. V lost 3 bases, J lost 3 bases, and 15 bases lay in between. CDR3 loop: CASSYLATGHTGELFF. The CDR3 nucleotides read TGTGCCAGCAGCTACCTAGCAACAGGGCACACCGGGGAGCTGTTTTTT.

The chain carries TRBV20-1 and TRBJ2-7; D not certain. Germline V CDR1 and CDR2: DFQATT, SNEGSKA (reference sequence). The CDR3 totals 11 residues. V was pared by 6 bases and J by 4 bases, with 10 bases between. The CDR3 coding sequence is TGCAGTGCCCAACAAGAATACGAGCAGTACTTC. This encodes CSAQQEYEQYF.

This clone was found a few times. This chain connects TRBV27 to TRBJ2-1; TRBD2 matches at 12 bases. V trimming: 2 bases; J trimming: 4 bases; junction bases outside the gene matches: 6. This CDR3 has 17 residues. The germline V gene has CDR1 MNHEY and CDR2 SMNVEV (reference sequence). The CDR3 DNA sequence: TGTGCCAGCAGTTTAAGGCCGGGACTAGCGGGTTACAATGAGCAGTTCTTC. It translates to CASSLRPGLAGYNEQFF.

The V gene is TRBV4-1, the J gene TRBJ2-5; 13 positions agree with TRBD2. Germline CDR1 reads MGHRA; CDR2 reads YSYEKL. The CDR3 is 16 residues long. V dropped 2 bases and J dropped 2; count of bases not matched to a gene: 2. The CDR3 sequence: CASSQPGLAGQETQYF. Written as DNA, the CDR3 is TGCGCCAGCAGCCAACCGGGACTAGCGGGGCAAGAGACCCAGTACTTC.

The rearrangement uses TRBV7-9 and TRBJ2-5; 8 bases line up with TRBD1. The CDR3 has 14 amino acids. The germline V gene encodes CDR1 SEHNR and CDR2 FQNEAQ (reference sequence). V dropped 2 bases and J dropped 5; count of bases not matched to a gene: 4. This CDR3 is CASSLRTGNETQYF. The CDR3 nucleotides are TGTGCCAGCAGCTTACGGACAGGGAATGAGACCCAGTACTTC.

This clone has more than one count but fewer than ten. This chain connects TRBV6-6 to TRBJ2-2, with a weak D call TRBD1 (6 bases). This CDR3 spans 15 amino acids. The V and J ends lost 0 bases and 7 bases respectively, with 12 bases between them. Germline V gives CDR1 MNHNY, CDR2 SVGAGI (reference sequence). The CDR3 region has the DNA TGTGCCAGCAGTTACTCGGTACAGGGAATCGGGGAGCTGTTTTTT. Its protein product is CASSYSVQGIGELFF.

This clone turned up a few times. The chain has TRBV4-1 and TRBJ1-1; 9 bases align to TRBD1. CDR1 MGHRA and CDR2 YSYEKL come from the germline V gene. The CDR3 runs to 15 residues. J gave up 5 bases and V 3 bases, and 7 bases lay outside the gene matches. CDR3 sequence (DNA): TGCGCCAGCAGCCATCAAATGGGACAGGGAACTGAAGCTTTCTTT. Translation gives CASSHQMGQGTEAFF.

This clone showed up just a few times. The chain combines TRBV2 with TRBJ1-5; tentative D call: TRBD1 (5 bases). Germline assignment: CDR1 SNHLY and CDR2 FYNNEI. The germline V and J ends were trimmed by 6 bases and 1 base, with 16 bases remaining between them. The CDR3 extends over 16 amino acids. CDR3 protein: CASRGGTRGSNQPQHF. The CDR3 coding sequence is TGTGCCAGCAGGGGGGGAACGCGGGGGAGCAATCAGCCCCAGCATTTT. Drawing the rest from reference TRBV2 and TRBJ1-5, the complete variable domain is EPEVTQTPSHQVTQMGQEVILRCVPISNHLYFYWYRQILGQKVEFLVSFYNNEISEKSEIFDDQFSVERPDGSNFTLKIRSTKLEDSAMYFCASRGGTRGSNQPQHFGDGTRLSIL.

J is TRBJ2-7 and V is TRBV2; weak D call: TRBD2 (5 bases). Germline CDR1 SNHLY, CDR2 FYNNEI. V was pared by 7 bases and J by 0 bases, with 13 bases between. CDR3 length: 14 residues. The CDR3 protein is CASNGGPSSYEQYF. The CDR3 DNA sequence: TGTGCCAGCAACGGCGGGCCCAGCTCCTACGAGCAGTACTTC.

The chain joins TRBV10-3 to TRBJ2-7; no clear D gene. There are 11 residues in the CDR3. Germline V gene sequence: CDR1 ENHRY, CDR2 SYGVKD. The V end was cut by 3 bases, the J end by 3 bases, with 3 bases between. In nucleotides, the CDR3 is TGTGCCATCAGTGACAGCTACGAGCAGTACTTC. This sequence encodes CAISDSYEQYF.

The CDR3 reads CASSFSGGADTQYF. Here the CDR3 DNA reads TGTGCCAGCAGCTTTAGCGGGGGGGCAGATACGCAGTATTTT. The chain couples TRBV7-9 to TRBJ2-3, with 11 positions matching TRBD2. This CDR3 has 14 residues. Per the germline V gene, CDR1 is SEHNR and CDR2 is FQNEAQ (reference sequence). J gave up 4 bases and V 3 bases, and 0 bases lay outside the gene matches. Filled out from reference TRBV7-9 and TRBJ2-3, the complete variable domain reads DTGVSQNPRHKITKRGQNVTFRCDPISEHNRLYWYRQTLGQGPEFLTYFQNEAQLEKSRLLSDRFSAERPKGSFSTLEIQRTEQGDSAMYLCASSFSGGADTQYFGPGTRLTVL.

There are a few counts of this clone. The J gene is TRBJ1-2, the V gene TRBV4-1; a weak D match, TRBD1 (6 bases). Trimming took off 3 bases at V and 7 bases at J, with 18 bases between the two ends. Germline V gene sequence: CDR1 MGHRA, CDR2 YSYEKL. The CDR3 spans 15 residues. For the CDR3, the DNA is TGCGCCAGCAGCCAGCCGGGACATACGTTTCGTGGCTACACCTTC. The encoded protein is CASSQPGHTFRGYTF.

The V call is TRBV4-1, the J call TRBJ1-5; 9 bases fit TRBD1. This CDR3 is 15 amino acids long. The germline V gene encodes CDR1 MGHRA and CDR2 YSYEKL. J was trimmed by 5 bases and V by 1 base; bases with no gene match: 3. CDR3 protein: CASSQGDRVDQPQHF. DNA for the CDR3: TGCGCCAGCAGCCAAGGGGACAGGGTGGATCAGCCCCAGCATTTT.

The genes are TRBV7-2 and TRBJ1-5; a possible D gene is TRBD1 (6 bases). Germline values: CDR1 SGHTA, CDR2 FQGNSA. The CDR3 loop spans 15 amino acids. The V and J ends lost 7 bases and 1 base respectively, with 14 bases between them. This CDR3 reads CASTLTGLSNQPQHF. CDR3 DNA sequence: TGTGCCAGCACCCTGACAGGTTTAAGCAATCAGCCCCAGCATTTT. The entire variable domain, with the rest obtained from reference TRBV7-2 and TRBJ1-5, is as follows: GAGVSQSPSNKVTEKGKDVELRCDPISGHTALYWYRQSLGQGLEFLIYFQGNSAPDKSGLPSDRFSAERTGGSVSTLTIQRTQQEDSAVYLCASTLTGLSNQPQHFGDGTRLSIL.

This clone was recorded a few times. The J gene is TRBJ2-7, the V gene TRBV19; 10 bases match TRBD2. The J segment lost 1 base and the V segment lost 5 bases, leaving 5 bases of the junction unmatched. CDR1 is LNHDA, CDR2 SQIVND, per germline (reference sequence). The CDR3 spans 15 residues. The DNA of the CDR3 is TGTGCCAGTAGTCCGGGGACTAGCGCGTCCTACGAGCAGTACTTC. Protein sequence: CASSPGTSASYEQYF.

V is TRBV15 and J is TRBJ1-5; no clear D. Trimming cost V 3 bases and J 1 base, with 10 bases left between them. Germline CDR1 LNHNV, CDR2 YYDKDF (reference sequence). The CDR3 runs 15 residues. DNA of the CDR3: TGTGCCACCAGCAGGAGGGAACCGAGCAATCAGCCCCAGCATTTT. Translating it yields CATSRREPSNQPQHF.

The genes are TRBV30 and TRBJ1-5; perhaps TRBD1 as D (6 bases). From germline, CDR1 is GTSNPN and CDR2 SVGIG (reference sequence). V lost 2 bases and J lost 2, with 10 bases in between. The CDR3 spans 14 residues. The CDR3 protein is CAWSQDSRNQPQHF. The DNA of the CDR3 is TGTGCCTGGAGTCAGGACAGCCGCAATCAGCCCCAGCATTTT.

This clone has only a few counts. This chain uses TRBV30 with TRBJ2-3; TRBD2 might be the D (5 bases). The CDR3 has 13 amino acids. Germline-derived CDR1 and CDR2 are GTSNPN and SVGIG (reference sequence). Trimming took 4 bases from V and 5 from J, leaving 13 bases between them. CDR3 DNA sequence: TGTGCCTGGACTAACGCGGGCGGAGATACGCAGTATTTT. It is translated as CAWTNAGGDTQYF.

This clone was seen more than once but under ten times. V and J are TRBV4-2 and TRBJ1-2, with D perhaps matching TRBD1 (5 bases). The CDR3 loop spans 15 amino acids. The V gene lost 0 bases and the J gene lost 7 bases, with 15 bases spanning the gap. CDR1 is LGHNA and CDR2 is YNFKEQ in the germline V gene. CDR3 nucleotides: TGTGCCAGCAGCCAAGAGGACACGTCTGTCGGTGGCTACACCTTC. Amino acids: CASSQEDTSVGGYTF.

This clone was picked up a small number of times. This sequence joins TRBV27 and TRBJ2-3, with unresolved D. The CDR3 consists of 14 residues. Germline V gene data show CDR1 as MNHEY and CDR2 as SMNVEV (reference sequence). The germline V and J ends were trimmed by 6 bases and 2 bases, with 12 bases remaining between them. CDR3: CASRDFGLTDTQYF. CDR3 nucleotide sequence: TGTGCCAGCAGAGACTTCGGCCTCACAGATACGCAGTATTTT.